Shown below are 22 T cell receptor beta chains from a single sample sequenced in a study of T cell responses to AZD1222 COVID-19 vaccine (dated by TCRdb to the early 2020s). The sample's time point, from its label and the paper: baseline before first vaccination. Libraries were made using the immunoSEQ multiplex PCR assay. TCRdb retrieved this table from immuneACCESS and kept in-frame rearrangements only. Not all clones are present; in checked studies, unresolved V genes account for under half, and no reason is known for the remainder. The sample table shows roughly 120,000 clones, and roughly 90% are seen once. The ten largest make up roughly 4% of the sample. The specimen was peripheral blood, collected on day 0 of AZD1222 vaccination. All receptors derive from an adult in good health.

This chain joins TRBV19 and TRBJ2-3; 7 bases match TRBD2. Germline V gene data show CDR1 as LNHDA and CDR2 as SQIVND (reference sequence). V shed 3 bases, J shed 2 bases, and the junction held 8 bases outside the gene matches. This CDR3 spans 16 amino acids. The CDR3 is CASSMGQRGLTDTQYF. In DNA, the CDR3 is TGTGCCAGTAGTATGGGCCAGCGGGGCCTCACAGATACGCAGTATTTT.

The V call is TRBV28, the J call TRBJ1-1; D perhaps matches TRBD1 (5 bases). From germline, CDR1 is MDHEN and CDR2 SYDVKM. This CDR3 has 11 amino acids. CDR3 DNA sequence: TGTGCGGGGGGAACTTCCACTGAAGCTTTCTTT. Protein product: CAGGTSTEAFF.

The V call is TRBV5-1, the J call TRBJ1-6, with D perhaps matching TRBD1 (5 bases). The germline CDR1 and CDR2 sequences are SGHRS and YFSETQ. This CDR3 region has 14 residues. The V and J ends lost 1 base and 5 bases respectively, with 7 bases between them. For the CDR3, the DNA is TGCGCCAGCAGCTTGTCGGGGGATAATTCACCCCTCCACTTT. It specifies CASSLSGDNSPLHF.

The chain combines TRBV7-2 with TRBJ2-1; D might be TRBD2 (6 bases). CDR1 is SGHTA and CDR2 is FQGNSA in the germline V gene. V lost 5 bases to trimming and J lost 9 bases, with 11 bases between them. The CDR3 contains 12 residues. The CDR3 DNA sequence: TGTGCCAGCAGCCGCGGAGGGATTGAGCAGTTCTTC. It translates to CASSRGGIEQFF. Combining the CDR3 with reference TRBV7-2 and TRBJ2-1 gives the whole variable domain GAGVSQSPSNKVTEKGKDVELRCDPISGHTALYWYRQSLGQGLEFLIYFQGNSAPDKSGLPSDRFSAERTGGSVSTLTIQRTQQEDSAVYLCASSRGGIEQFFGPGTRLTVL.

The gene calls are TRBV29-1 and TRBJ2-6, with D unresolved. The CDR3 sequence is 14 residues long. CDR1 is SQVTM, CDR2 ANQGSEA, per germline. Between the trimmed V and J ends, which lost 2 bases and 0 bases, there was a span of 5 bases. The CDR3 DNA reads TGCAGCGTTGAATACCCCTCTGGGGCCAACGTCCTGACTTTC. This gives the protein CSVEYPSGANVLTF.

The chain employs TRBV3-1 (or the pseudogene TRBV3-2) and TRBJ1-2; D call uncertain. The CDR3 is 13 amino acids. V was shortened by 0 bases and J by 3 bases, with 5 bases between the two germline ends. Germline loops: CDR1 LGHDT, CDR2 YNNKEL (reference sequence). CDR3 sequence reads: CASSQDRYYGYTF. CDR3 coding DNA: TGTGCCAGCAGCCAAGACAGATACTATGGCTACACCTTC.

This clone was observed a single time. The chain joins TRBV10-2 to TRBJ2-3; D is uncertain. In germline, CDR1 is WSHSY, CDR2 SAAADI. This CDR3 is built from 14 residues. Trimming stripped 4 bases from V and 2 bases from J, with 10 bases between. The CDR3 coding sequence is TGCGCCAGCAGTGGGGTCGGATACACAGATACGCAGTATTTT. It is translated as CASSGVGYTDTQYF.

The genes are TRBV5-4 and TRBJ1-1; 11 nucleotides match TRBD1. V lost 4 bases to trimming and J lost 5 bases; unmatched junction nucleotides: 4. The V gene's germline CDR1 is SGHNT and CDR2 YYREEE (reference sequence). This CDR3 spans 14 amino acids. The CDR3 DNA sequence: TGTGCCAGCAGCCCGGGACAGGGGGTAACTGAAGCTTTCTTT. Its translation is CASSPGQGVTEAFF.

The rearrangement joins TRBV9 to TRBJ1-1, with 9 bases that match TRBD1. The length of the CDR3 is 15 residues. Germline V gives CDR1 SGDLS, CDR2 YYNGEE. V was pared by 2 bases and J by 2 bases, with 4 bases of the junction left unmatched. In DNA, the CDR3 is TGTGCCAGCAGCGTTCGGGACAGGGCAAACACTGAAGCTTTCTTT. This translates into CASSVRDRANTEAFF.

This chain uses TRBV19 with TRBJ1-4; no firm D call. V was trimmed by 0 bases and J by 5 bases, leaving 10 bases between them. Per germline, CDR1 LNHDA and CDR2 SQIVND (reference sequence). The CDR3 length is 15 residues. The CDR3 DNA reads as TGTGCCAGTAGTATAGATGGGGAAGAGAATGAAAAACTGTTTTTT. It specifies CASSIDGEENEKLFF. The full variable domain, completed using reference TRBV19 and TRBJ1-4, is DGGITQSPKYLFRKEGQNVTLSCEQNLNHDAMYWYRQDPGQGLRLIYYSQIVNDFQKGDIAEGYSVSREKKESFPLTVTSAQKNPTAFYLCASSIDGEENEKLFFGSGTQLSVL.

The V call is TRBV5-1, the J call TRBJ2-1; 12 bases align to TRBD1. Germline V lookup: CDR1 SGHRS, CDR2 YFSETQ. This CDR3 region has 22 residues. Germline trimming cut 3 bases from V and 7 bases from J; bases unmatched to any gene: 26. The CDR3 loop reads CASSSPRVGPGTGGNSGNEQFF. The DNA for the CDR3 is TGCGCCAGCAGCTCGCCGAGGGTTGGGCCCGGGACAGGGGGCAATAGTGGGAATGAGCAGTTCTTC.

A single count supports this clone. This sequence joins TRBV7-2 and TRBJ2-3; 8 bases match TRBD1. V dropped 6 bases and J dropped 4; count of bases not matched to a gene: 6. CDR3 length equals 14 residues. Germline CDR1 SGHTA, CDR2 FQGNSA. This chain's CDR3 is CASSRQGMADTQYF. The CDR3 nucleotides read TGTGCCAGCAGTAGACAGGGGATGGCAGATACGCAGTATTTT.

This rearrangement joins TRBV4-1 to TRBJ1-5; D uncertain. Trimming shortened V by 0 bases and J by 5 bases, and 5 bases separated the two germline ends. CDR3 size: 13 residues. Germline V gene lookup returns CDR1 MGHRA and CDR2 YSYEKL. In nucleotides, the CDR3 is TGCGCCAGCAGCCAAGATCGGGATCAGCCCCAGCATTTT. Translated, it gives CASSQDRDQPQHF.

The chain carries TRBV19 and TRBJ1-5, with a possible D match to TRBD1 (5 bases). The CDR3 has 16 residues. CDR1 is LNHDA and CDR2 is SQIVND in the germline V gene (reference sequence). The V gene lost 7 bases and the J gene lost 7 bases, with 23 bases spanning the gap. The CDR3 loop is CASTLGPQLEGQPQHF. CDR3 coding DNA: TGTGCCAGTACCCTAGGGCCACAGTTGGAGGGGCAGCCCCAGCATTTT.

The rearrangement links TRBV10-2 to TRBJ2-1, with a tentative D call TRBD2 (6 bases). Germline V gives CDR1 WSHSY, CDR2 SAAADI. This CDR3 has 14 residues. The V end lost 6 bases, the J end lost 10 bases, and 19 bases lay between the germline ends. The CDR3 sequence is CASRPGLTSGEQFF. In nucleotides, the CDR3 is TGCGCCAGCAGGCCGGGACTGACTTCGGGGGAGCAGTTCTTC.

The genes are TRBV2 and TRBJ1-1; D gene ambiguous. Looked up from germline, CDR1 is SNHLY and CDR2 is FYNNEI. The V end was cut by 1 base, the J end by 1 base, with 4 bases between. CDR3 length: 13 amino acids. The CDR3 loop is CASSEGRNTEAFF. CDR3 coding DNA: TGTGCCAGCAGTGAAGGCAGGAACACTGAAGCTTTCTTT.

This chain connects TRBV7-9 to TRBJ1-1; no clear D. The CDR3 has 13 residues. Trimming pared 1 base from V and 7 bases from J, leaving 10 bases between. CDR1 and CDR2 (germline): SEHNR, FQNEAQ (reference sequence). The DNA for the CDR3 is TGTGCCAGCAGCTTAGGGACGGAAGTTGAAGCTTTCTTT. It translates to CASSLGTEVEAFF.

V is TRBV5-4 and J is TRBJ2-1; 10 bases map to TRBD2. The CDR3 is 15 amino acids. V lost 4 bases, J lost 7 bases, and 8 bases stayed unmatched. Germline V lookup: CDR1 SGHNT, CDR2 YYREEE (reference sequence). The CDR3 here is CASSPPGLALNEQFF. Here the CDR3 DNA reads TGTGCCAGCAGCCCTCCGGGACTAGCGCTTAATGAGCAGTTCTTC.

This rearrangement joins TRBV11-2 to TRBJ1-4; D is perhaps TRBD1 (6 bases). The germline V and J ends were trimmed by 5 bases and 11 bases, with 24 bases remaining between them. The CDR3 is 16 residues long. Germline V gene sequence: CDR1 SGHAT, CDR2 FQNNGV. CDR3 sequence (DNA): TGTGCCAGCAGCCCCGAGACCCGGGGGCGCGGGTACAAACTGTTTTTT. Protein: CASSPETRGRGYKLFF.

This chain joins TRBV19 and TRBJ1-2, with D hard to call. V was shortened by 3 bases and J by 5 bases, with 7 bases between the two germline ends. Germline V lookup: CDR1 LNHDA, CDR2 SQIVND (reference sequence). The CDR3 length is 12 residues. In DNA form, the CDR3 reads TGTGCCAGTAGTATGCGGGGATATGGCTACACCTTC. Protein product: CASSMRGYGYTF. Full variable domain (missing parts from reference TRBV19 and TRBJ1-2): DGGITQSPKYLFRKEGQNVTLSCEQNLNHDAMYWYRQDPGQGLRLIYYSQIVNDFQKGDIAEGYSVSREKKESFPLTVTSAQKNPTAFYLCASSMRGYGYTFGSGTRLTVV.

The chain carries TRBV28 and TRBJ1-5, with a weak D call TRBD1 (5 bases). Germline loops: CDR1 MDHEN, CDR2 SYDVKM. V was shortened by 5 bases and J by 5 bases, with 13 bases between the two germline ends. The CDR3 extends over 14 amino acids. The CDR3 region is CASSPYDSDQPQHF. CDR3 coding DNA: TGTGCCAGCAGTCCCTACGACAGCGATCAGCCCCAGCATTTT.

The chain links TRBV7-3 to TRBJ2-7, with 9 bases identical to TRBD1. This CDR3 is built from 14 residues. Germline lookup yields CDR1 SGHTA and CDR2 FQGTGA. The V and J ends lost 5 bases and 6 bases, in that order; junction bases with no gene match: 8. The CDR3 sequence: CASSQGQGPSEQYF. The CDR3 DNA is TGTGCCAGCAGCCAGGGACAGGGCCCCAGCGAGCAGTACTTC. The variable domain in full, completed from reference TRBV7-3 and TRBJ2-7, reads GAGVSQTPSNKVTEKGKYVELRCDPISGHTALYWYRQSLGQGPEFLIYFQGTGAADDSGLPNDRFFAVRPEGSVSTLKIQRTERGDSAVYLCASSQGQGPSEQYFGPGTRLTVT.